The clone carrying this T cell receptor (beta chain) appeared a few times. Antigen unknown. This record belongs to a study of CD8 T cells in ankylosing spondylitis. Study-wide results and caveats: Disease-linked clones reportedly concentrated significantly in matched ankylosing spondylitis synovial fluid. A number of the motif variants had already been described in reactive arthritis synovial fluid and blood. What seemed typical of ankylosing spondylitis blood was a TCR beta motif built from fewer than ten highly homologous variants. A CD8+ phenotype characterized the disease-linked clones, which were relatively rare in peripheral blood.

V trimming: 5 bases; J trimming: 5 bases; junction bases outside the gene matches: 7. CDR1 and CDR2 from the germline V gene are MDHEN and SYDVKM. This CDR3 comprises 14 residues. Quantitative 5'-RACE with molecular barcodes generated TCR beta libraries. TCRdb used MiXCR to reprocess the 5' RACE reads, holding one entry per CDR3 protein. The table shows 350,000 or so distinct CDR3 sequences, with approximately 8.2% occurring only once. Sequenced sample: blood, either unsorted or a sorted T cell fraction (not recorded which). The origin of this receptor is a male donor with ankylosing spondylitis. This chain uses TRBV28 with TRBJ2-5; 8 bases align to TRBD2. The DNA for the CDR3 is TGTGCCAGCAGTCATAGCGGGATCAGGGAGACCCAGTACTTC. This translates into CASSHSGIRETQYF.